A selection of T cell receptor beta chains follows, all from one sample in a study of identical twins. One entry per CDR3 protein, called by TCRdb with MiXCR from the 5' RACE reads. The repertoire includes 1.5 million to 2 million distinct CDR3 sequences, roughly a third of them detected once, and 0.27% sits in the top ten. The sample taken for sequencing was cord blood. These receptors were collected from a newborn girl in good health. Each CDR3 is given with its conserved first and last residue. The D gene is left open where the match is weak. Clone size is given for some rows only: seen once, a few or many times, or a class if the clone is expanded.

V: TRBV9; size: few; J: TRBJ1-2; D: .; CDR3: CASSVVETNYGYTF; DNA: TGTGCCAGCAGCGTAGTGGAGACAAACTATGGCTACACCTTC
V: TRBV28; size: .; J: TRBJ2-7; D: .; CDR3: CASSLSSPGQDEQYF; DNA: TGTGCCAGCAGTTTATCATCCCCGGGGCAGGACGAGCAGTACTTC
V: TRBV5-5; size: .; J: TRBJ1-2; D: TRBD1; CDR3: CASSLFRDRVGANYGYTF; DNA: TGTGCCAGCAGCTTGTTCAGGGACAGGGTAGGGGCTAACTATGGCTACACCTTC
V: TRBV20-1; size: .; J: TRBJ2-5; D: .; CDR3: CSARGGRYQETQYF; DNA: TGCAGTGCTAGGGGGGGCCGTTACCAAGAGACCCAGTACTTC
V: TRBV10-3; size: .; J: TRBJ2-7; D: TRBD2; CDR3: CAISELGLVPDEQYF; DNA: TGTGCCATCAGTGAGTTGGGACTAGTGCCGGACGAGCAGTACTTC
V: TRBV27; size: .; J: TRBJ1-2; D: .; CDR3: CASGFGWGGYTF; DNA: TGTGCCAGCGGATTTGGGTGGGGGGGCTACACCTTC
V: TRBV19; size: .; J: TRBJ2-7; D: TRBD1; CDR3: CASSTYRGAYEQYF; DNA: TGTGCCAGTAGTACCTACAGGGGTGCCTACGAGCAGTACTTC
V: TRBV2; size: .; J: TRBJ2-7; D: .; CDR3: CASSELGQPSYEQYF; DNA: TGTGCCAGCAGTGAACTGGGGCAACCGTCCTACGAGCAGTACTTC
V: TRBV28; size: .; J: TRBJ2-7; D: TRBD2; CDR3: CASSSIAGARGGQYF; DNA: TGTGCCAGCAGTTCGATAGCGGGAGCTAGAGGGGGGCAGTACTTC
V: TRBV7-9; size: .; J: TRBJ2-7; D: .; CDR3: CASTAPGHTSYEQYF; DNA: TGTGCCAGCACCGCCCCGGGACACACTTCTTACGAGCAGTACTTC
V: TRBV24-1; size: .; J: TRBJ2-5; D: TRBD2; CDR3: CATSDLGTSGINEQYF; DNA: TGTGCCACCAGTGATTTGGGGACTAGCGGGATTAATGAGCAGTACTTC
V: TRBV5-5; size: .; J: TRBJ2-1; D: TRBD2; CDR3: CASSWTTSGGSYNEQFF; DNA: TGTGCCAGCAGCTGGACGACTAGCGGTGGCTCCTACAATGAGCAGTTCTTC
V: TRBV4-2; size: .; J: TRBJ2-5; D: TRBD2; CDR3: CASSPTTSGGAFETQYF; DNA: TGTGCCAGCAGCCCAACCACTAGCGGGGGGGCTTTTGAGACCCAGTACTTC
V: TRBV15; size: few; J: TRBJ2-3; D: TRBD2; CDR3: CATSILAGTDTQYF; DNA: TGTGCCACCAGCATCCTAGCGGGAACCGATACGCAGTATTTT
V: TRBV28; size: few; J: TRBJ1-4; D: .; CDR3: CASSYRDEKLFF; DNA: TGTGCCAGCAGCTACCGGGATGAAAAACTGTTTTTT
V: TRBV5-1; size: .; J: TRBJ1-2; D: .; CDR3: CASSLTATDYGYTF; DNA: TGCGCCAGCAGCTTAACAGCTACTGACTATGGCTACACCTTC
V: TRBV6-6; size: .; J: TRBJ2-2; D: .; CDR3: CASSATSRGTGELFF; DNA: TGTGCCAGCAGCGCGACCTCAAGGGGCACCGGGGAGCTGTTTTTT
V: TRBV29-1; size: .; J: TRBJ2-7; D: TRBD1; CDR3: CSVEVGQGDYEQYF; DNA: TGCAGCGTTGAAGTGGGACAGGGAGACTACGAGCAGTACTTC
V: TRBV6-5; size: .; J: TRBJ1-2; D: .; CDR3: CASSNAVGYTF; DNA: TGTGCCAGCTCCAATGCGGTTGGCTACACCTTC
V: TRBV20-1; size: .; J: TRBJ1-5; D: .; CDR3: CSATLVEGGQPQHF; DNA: TGCAGTGCTACCCTAGTAGAGGGCGGTCAGCCCCAGCATTTT
V: TRBV4-1; size: .; J: TRBJ2-2; D: .; CDR3: CASGRVGDSNTGELFF; DNA: TGCGCCAGCGGCCGAGTAGGGGATTCGAACACCGGGGAGCTGTTTTTT
V: TRBV20-1; size: few; J: TRBJ2-1; D: TRBD2; CDR3: CSALWASGGSSSYNEQFF; DNA: TGCAGTGCCCTATGGGCTAGCGGGGGGAGTAGCTCCTACAATGAGCAGTTCTTC
V: TRBV11-2; size: few; J: TRBJ2-7; D: .; CDR3: CASTPLRGTSYEQYF; DNA: TGTGCCAGCACACCCCTACGGGGTACCTCCTACGAGCAGTACTTC
V: TRBV20-1; size: few; J: TRBJ2-7; D: TRBD1; CDR3: CSARWDRGNYEQYF; DNA: TGCAGTGCCCGATGGGACAGGGGCAACTACGAGCAGTACTTC
V: TRBV20-1; size: .; J: TRBJ2-7; D: TRBD2; CDR3: CSVVAGLAGTYEQYF; DNA: TGCAGTGTCGTCGCGGGACTAGCGGGGACCTACGAGCAGTACTTC
V: TRBV15; size: .; J: TRBJ2-4; D: .; CDR3: CATSREGGPRNIQYF; DNA: TGTGCCACCAGCAGAGAAGGGGGGCCTAGAAACATTCAGTACTTC
V: TRBV20-1; size: few; J: TRBJ1-2; D: TRBD1; CDR3: CSASLRDREGNYGYTF; DNA: TGCAGTGCTAGCCTAAGGGACAGGGAAGGAAACTATGGCTACACCTTC
V: TRBV2; size: .; J: TRBJ2-5; D: .; CDR3: CASSEGHSAPTQYF; DNA: TGTGCCAGCAGTGAAGGCCACTCTGCTCCGACCCAGTACTTC
V: TRBV6-1; size: .; J: TRBJ1-6; D: TRBD1; CDR3: CASTRDRGALSSYNSPLHF; DNA: TGTGCCAGCACCAGGGACAGGGGCGCCTTAAGCTCCTATAATTCACCCCTCCACTTT
V: TRBV6-2/TRBV6-3; size: once; J: TRBJ1-5; D: TRBD1; CDR3: CASSGLPWTGVSNQPQHF; DNA: TGTGCCAGCAGTGGACTTCCTTGGACAGGGGTTAGCAATCAGCCCCAGCATTTT